Described below is a single T cell receptor (beta chain) sequence and its context. The antigen is undetermined. V was pared by 6 bases and J by 4 bases, with 19 bases between. The CDR3 has 15 residues. Germline V CDR1 and CDR2: SNHLY, FYNNEI. These data are taken from a study of follicular helper T cells after annual influenza vaccination. Points from the study as a whole: Plasmablast frequency change correlated with clonality change in ICOS+CD38+ cTfh.

The protocol was immunoSEQ multiplex PCR, while the TCRdb copy is restricted to in-frame clones and leaves out a portion. The table has 4,500 to 5,500 clones, 82% seen once. The time point: 2015-2016 season, pre-vaccination. No donor had influenza vaccine in the prior 6 months; all lived in the community. Sorted cTfh were non-naive CD4+CXCR5+PD-1+, either ICOS+CD38+ or ICOS-CD38-. This chain connects TRBV2 to TRBJ2-7; TRBD1 might be the D (6 bases). This clonotype was sampled from an adult who received the influenza vaccine. Material: CXCR5+ CD38- circulating T follicular helper cells from blood, obtained on the day of influenza vaccination. Described subset: circulating Tfh, non-naive CD4+CXCR5+PD-1+ (ICOS+CD38+ or ICOS-CD38-). The CDR3 region has the DNA TGTGCCAGCAGAGAAAGACAGGTACCCAGGTACGAGCAGTACTTC. It specifies CASRERQVPRYEQYF. Complete variable domain (other parts from reference TRBV2 and TRBJ2-7): EPEVTQTPSHQVTQMGQEVILRCVPISNHLYFYWYRQILGQKVEFLVSFYNNEISEKSEIFDDQFSVERPDGSNFTLKIRSTKLEDSAMYFCASRERQVPRYEQYFGPGTRLTVT.